The TCR beta chain under discussion was sequenced for a study of shared clonotypes between healthy human individuals. Data came from immunoSEQ multiplex PCR; TCRdb stores just in-frame clones and leaves some out. The sample holds a few million clones; approximately 92% are singletons and the top ten take about 0.13%. This CDR3 contains 17 residues. The V end was cut by 5 bases, the J end by 3 bases, with 23 bases between. CDR1 is SGHNT, CDR2 YYREEE, per germline (reference sequence). The gene calls are TRBV5-4 and TRBJ2-5, with TRBD2 as a possible D gene (6 bases). This clonotype originated in a man between 18 and 29 years old in good health. The sample comprised naive CD4+ T cells sorted from blood. As for subset: CD45RA+ positively selected. CDR3 in DNA: TGTGCCAGCAGTAGGATGACCGGGACTGCTTCCGAAGAGACCCAGTACTTC. As protein: CASSRMTGTASEETQYF.